This TCR beta chain was found in a study of radiotherapy plus CTLA-4 blockade in lung cancer. Study findings and constraints: TCR clones originating in tumors grew in number in blood after radiotherapy plus ipilimumab.

Germline CDR1 is SNHLY and CDR2 is FYNNEI. The CDR3 length is 15 residues. Between the trimmed V and J ends, which lost 5 bases and 8 bases, there was a span of 21 bases. A note on this clone: Its antigen is as yet unknown.

Sequenced by immunoSEQ multiplex PCR; TCRdb stores in-frame clones only, minus some. Of just under 45,000 clones listed, 65% to 70% are singletons. The sequence derives from a human donor with non-small cell lung cancer who had a partial response to radiotherapy plus ipilimumab. The sample in question was peripheral blood, obtained from a patient treated with radiotherapy plus ipilimumab. This chain uses TRBV2 with TRBJ1-2; possibly TRBD1 for D (5 bases). For the CDR3, the DNA is TGTGCCAGCAGTTTCAAGGGGTCGAATCCTGAAGGCTACACCTTC. Its protein is CASSFKGSNPEGYTF.